This TCR beta chain was retrieved from a study of early T cells in non-severe SARS-CoV-2 infection. Study background: Bulk RNA isolated from unsorted whole blood underwent sequencing; chains were not paired.

Researchers tagged individual cDNA molecules with unique molecular identifiers. TCRdb called the 5' RACE reads again in MiXCR, with one record for every CDR3 protein. Here the sample spans under 35,000 distinct CDR3 sequences, around 5.2% being singletons. The germline V gene has CDR1 SGHAT and CDR2 FQNNGV. The CDR3 spans 13 residues. The V and J ends lost 6 bases and 2 bases respectively, with 11 bases between them. This clonotype was picked up many times. This chain joins TRBV11-2 and TRBJ2-7; D remains unclear. Material for sequencing was whole blood. The receptor's source is an adult who was a healthcare worker with PCR-confirmed SARS-CoV-2 infection or an uninfected control (not recorded which). As DNA, the CDR3 is TGTGCCAGCAGGTTCTTTACCGCCTACGAGCAGTACTTC. This gives the protein CASRFFTAYEQYF. The whole variable domain, filled in from reference TRBV11-2 and TRBJ2-7, reads EAGVAQSPRYKIIEKRQSVAFWCNPISGHATLYWYQQILGQGPKLLIQFQNNGVVDDSQLPKDRFSAERLKGVDSTLKIQPAKLEDSAVYLCASRFFTAYEQYFGPGTRLTVT.